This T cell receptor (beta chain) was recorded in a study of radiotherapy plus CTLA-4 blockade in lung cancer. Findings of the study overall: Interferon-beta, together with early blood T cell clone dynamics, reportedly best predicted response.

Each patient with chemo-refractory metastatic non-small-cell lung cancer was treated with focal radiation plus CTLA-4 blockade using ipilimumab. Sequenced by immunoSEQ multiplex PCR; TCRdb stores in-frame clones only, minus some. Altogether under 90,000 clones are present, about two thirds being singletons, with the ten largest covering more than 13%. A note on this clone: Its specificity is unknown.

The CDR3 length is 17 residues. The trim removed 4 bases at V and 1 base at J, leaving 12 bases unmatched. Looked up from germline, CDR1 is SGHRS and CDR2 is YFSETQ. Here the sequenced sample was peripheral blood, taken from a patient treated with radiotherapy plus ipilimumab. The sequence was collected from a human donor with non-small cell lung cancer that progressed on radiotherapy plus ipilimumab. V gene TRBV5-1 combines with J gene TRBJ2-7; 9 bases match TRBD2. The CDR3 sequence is CASSLRISGGSSYEQYF. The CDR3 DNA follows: TGCGCCAGCAGCCTGCGCATTAGCGGGGGATCTTCCTACGAGCAGTACTTC.